The 18 T cell receptor beta chains below all came from one sample that was sequenced in a study of cytomegalovirus exposure and HLA in healthy donors. It was with 60 Vbeta and 13 Jbeta primers that the PCR ran. Using immunoSEQ multiplex PCR, the repertoire was profiled, and TCRdb retains in-frame clones only, with some absent. The sample has fewer than 250,000 clones, approximately 79% seen once. The sample comprised PBMCs. The receptors were sampled from a woman aged 18-29 years in good health and CMV-seronegative.

This clone was seen a handful of times. The chain couples TRBV4-2 to TRBJ2-7, with 11 bases identical to TRBD2. After removal of 0 bases from V and 0 bases from J, the junction contained 7 bases not matched to a gene. Germline-derived CDR1 and CDR2 are LGHNA and YNFKEQ. The length of the CDR3 is 18 residues. The CDR3 protein is CASSQDYRLAGSSYEQYF. The CDR3 bases are TGTGCCAGCAGCCAAGATTACAGACTAGCGGGGAGCTCCTACGAGCAGTACTTC.

V is TRBV6-5 and J is TRBJ2-7, with D maybe TRBD1 (6 bases). CDR1 and CDR2 (germline): MNHEY, SVGAGI. V lost 5 bases and J lost 5, with 16 bases in between. CDR3 length: 14 residues. CDR3 sequence (DNA): TGTGCCAGCAGTATCTACTCAGGGGTCGACGAGCAGTACTTC. It yields the protein CASSIYSGVDEQYF.

V gene TRBV6-5 combines with J gene TRBJ2-3; 10 bases align to TRBD2. The junction had 3 bases not matched to a gene; V was cut back by 0 bases and J by 6 bases. The CDR3 covers 15 residues. The germline V gene encodes CDR1 MNHEY and CDR2 SVGAGI. In nucleotides, the CDR3 is TGTGCCAGCAGTTACTCGACTAGCGGGTGGGATACGCAGTATTTT. As protein: CASSYSTSGWDTQYF.

This sequence joins TRBV4-2 and TRBJ2-1; D is unclear. The germline V gene has CDR1 LGHNA and CDR2 YNFKEQ. V was cut by 4 bases and J by 1 base, with 5 bases left in between. CDR3 length equals 13 residues. CDR3 amino acids: CASSPGSYNEQFF. The CDR3 DNA reads as TGTGCCAGCAGCCCCGGGTCCTACAATGAGCAGTTCTTC.

V and J are TRBV12-5 and TRBJ1-2, with a weak D call TRBD1 (6 bases). The CDR3 loop spans 16 amino acids. V was pared by 6 bases and J by 4 bases, with 21 bases between. The germline gives CDR1 LGHNT, CDR2 FRNRAP. The CDR3: CASGRGRDKQFYGYTF. The CDR3 DNA reads TGTGCTAGTGGCCGAGGCCGGGACAAACAATTCTATGGCTACACCTTC.

The chain joins TRBV15 to TRBJ1-5, with D possibly TRBD1 on 5 matching bases. CDR3 length: 14 residues. Deletions cut 5 bases from V and 6 bases from J, with 14 bases between. Germline CDR1 reads LNHNV; CDR2 reads YYDKDF (reference sequence). CDR3 sequence reads: CATSFTQGGQPQHF. The CDR3 coding sequence is TGTGCCACCAGCTTTACGCAGGGCGGTCAGCCCCAGCATTTT.

The chain links TRBV28 to TRBJ1-1, with D possibly matching TRBD1 (6 bases). V was trimmed by 6 bases and J by 7 bases, leaving 9 bases between them. From germline, CDR1 is MDHEN and CDR2 SYDVKM. This CDR3 is 11 amino acids long. The CDR3, as DNA: TGTGCCAGCAGAGAGGACAGTGAAGCTTTCTTT. It is translated as CASREDSEAFF.

This chain uses TRBV4-1 with TRBJ1-5; D is ambiguous. CDR1 and CDR2 (germline): MGHRA, YSYEKL. The CDR3 loop spans 13 amino acids. With 4 bases removed from V and 3 bases from J, the gap between germline ends came to 7 bases. The CDR3 DNA reads TGCGCCAGCAGCCGCGGATACAATCAGCCCCAGCATTTT. Its translation is CASSRGYNQPQHF.

J is TRBJ2-3 and V is TRBV7-3; unclear D gene. Trimming left V 1 base short and J 5 bases short, with 13 bases between. The CDR3 length is 15 residues. Germline V gene data show CDR1 as SGHTA and CDR2 as FQGTGA. In DNA form, the CDR3 reads TGTGCCAGCAGCTTAAGTAGTAGTACGGGAGATACGCAGTATTTT. It is translated as CASSLSSSTGDTQYF.

The gene calls are TRBV19 and TRBJ1-2, with D possibly matching TRBD1 (5 bases). Per germline, CDR1 LNHDA and CDR2 SQIVND (reference sequence). This CDR3 has 14 amino acids. Between the trimmed V and J ends, which lost 5 bases and 1 base, there was a span of 11 bases. This CDR3 reads CASSLPRDNYGYTF. In DNA, the CDR3 is TGTGCCAGTAGTCTCCCCAGGGATAACTATGGCTACACCTTC. Supplemented by reference TRBV19 and TRBJ1-2, the full variable domain reads DGGITQSPKYLFRKEGQNVTLSCEQNLNHDAMYWYRQDPGQGLRLIYYSQIVNDFQKGDIAEGYSVSREKKESFPLTVTSAQKNPTAFYLCASSLPRDNYGYTFGSGTRLTVV.

The chain combines TRBV9 with TRBJ2-1, with D possibly being TRBD2 (6 bases). The CDR3 loop spans 16 amino acids. V was clipped by 4 bases and J by 4 bases, with 18 bases between them. Germline-derived CDR1 and CDR2 are SGDLS and YYNGEE. The DNA of the CDR3 is TGTGCCAGCAGCCCAGGGACCGGAGGGAGGTACAATGAGCAGTTCTTC. Its translation is CASSPGTGGRYNEQFF.

V gene TRBV4-2 combines with J gene TRBJ1-4, with 8 bases that match TRBD1. CDR3 length: 17 amino acids. Looked up from germline, CDR1 is LGHNA and CDR2 is YNFKEQ. With V trimmed by 1 base and J by 3 bases, 7 bases remained unmatched. The CDR3 is CASSQVARGRANEKLFF. CDR3 sequence (DNA): TGTGCCAGCAGCCAAGTGGCCAGGGGGCGAGCTAATGAAAAACTGTTTTTT.

J is TRBJ2-1 and V is TRBV6-1; a possible D gene is TRBD1 (5 bases). CDR1 MNHNS and CDR2 SASEGT come from the germline V gene. Trimming stripped 4 bases from V and 0 bases from J, with 10 bases between. The CDR3 contains 15 residues. Here the CDR3 reads CASSALDSSYNEQFF. Here the CDR3 DNA reads TGTGCCAGCAGTGCCTTAGACAGCTCCTACAATGAGCAGTTCTTC.

The chain employs TRBV5-1 and TRBJ2-7, with D tentatively TRBD2 (6 bases). The CDR3 runs 14 residues. With 3 bases removed from V and 0 bases from J, the gap between germline ends came to 10 bases. From germline, CDR1 is SGHRS and CDR2 YFSETQ. The CDR3 bases are TGCGCCAGCAGCTCCGGCGGGGTCTCCTACGAGCAGTACTTC. This translates into CASSSGGVSYEQYF.

The chain is built from TRBV2 and TRBJ1-4; 7 bases fit TRBD1. The CDR3 is 16 residues long. J was trimmed by 8 bases and V by 0 bases; bases with no gene match: 9. From germline, CDR1 is SNHLY and CDR2 FYNNEI. CDR3 bases: TGTGCCAGCAGTGAAGCGAGGGCAGGGGGATTGGAAAAACTGTTTTTT. Translated, it gives CASSEARAGGLEKLFF.

The rearrangement uses TRBV28 and TRBJ2-3; 7 bases fit TRBD1. From germline, CDR1 is MDHEN and CDR2 SYDVKM. Trimming at V came to 3 bases and at J to 2 bases, leaving 2 bases not matched to a gene. The CDR3 is 14 residues long. The CDR3 region has the DNA TGTGCCAGCAGTTTCGACAGGGACACAGATACGCAGTATTTT. Translated, it gives CASSFDRDTDTQYF.

The chain recombines TRBV5-8 with TRBJ2-3, with D possibly TRBD2 on 5 matching bases. V lost 1 base and J lost 6, with 15 bases in between. The CDR3 length is 15 residues. Per germline, CDR1 SGHTS and CDR2 YDEGEE. CDR3 sequence reads: CASSLWATRADTQYF. Here the CDR3 DNA reads TGTGCCAGCAGCTTGTGGGCCACTAGGGCCGATACGCAGTATTTT. The full variable domain, its missing parts supplied by reference TRBV5-8 and TRBJ2-3, is EAGVTQSPTHLIKTRGQQATLRCSPISGHTSVYWYQQALGLGLQFLLWYDEGEERNRGNFPPRFSGRQFPNYSSELNVNALELEDSALYLCASSLWATRADTQYFGPGTRLTVL.

The chain combines TRBV11-2 with TRBJ2-1; 12 bases fit TRBD2. V trimming: 5 bases; J trimming: 9 bases; junction bases outside the gene matches: 11. Germline V gives CDR1 SGHAT, CDR2 FQNNGV. The CDR3 length is 16 residues. CDR3 region: CASSAELAGGRSEQFF. Written as DNA, the CDR3 is TGTGCCAGCAGCGCCGAGCTAGCGGGAGGGCGTAGTGAGCAGTTCTTC. Using reference TRBV11-2 and TRBJ2-1 for the parts outside the CDR3, the full variable domain is EAGVAQSPRYKIIEKRQSVAFWCNPISGHATLYWYQQILGQGPKLLIQFQNNGVVDDSQLPKDRFSAERLKGVDSTLKIQPAKLEDSAVYLCASSAELAGGRSEQFFGPGTRLTVL.